This T cell receptor (beta chain) originates from a study of blood T cell repertoires in COVID-19. The assay was immunoSEQ multiplex PCR, and TCRdb's table has in-frame clones only and misses some. Of under 350,000 clones in the sample, 70% to 90% are singletons; the top ten hold around 4.2%. The CDR3 is made up of 16 amino acids. V shed 0 bases and J shed 7 bases, with 18 bases lying between them. The germline V gene encodes CDR1 MRHNA and CDR2 SNTAGT. V and J are TRBV6-4 and TRBJ1-2; TRBD1 might be the D (5 bases). The origin of this receptor is a woman aged 40 to 50 with acute COVID-19. The specimen sequenced was PBMCs or T cells enriched from blood (not recorded which). CDR3 in amino acids: CASSDSDGGVVSGYTF. CDR3 nucleotide sequence: TGTGCCAGCAGTGACTCCGACGGGGGAGTAGTAAGTGGCTACACCTTC.